The present T cell receptor beta chain was sequenced within a study of blood T cell repertoires in COVID-19. This CDR3 has 14 residues. Germline V CDR1 and CDR2: MNHEY, SVGAGI. V shed 1 base, J shed 8 bases, and the junction held 5 bases outside the gene matches. Sequenced by immunoSEQ multiplex PCR; TCRdb stores in-frame clones only, minus some. The sample records more than 45,000 clones, about 87% being singletons. The material sequenced was peripheral blood. This TCR was sampled from a man between 60 and 70 years old with acute or convalescent COVID-19. The chain recombines TRBV6-5 with TRBJ2-4, with TRBD1 matching over 7 bases. The CDR3 loop is CASSYLGGRDIQYF. The DNA for the CDR3 is TGTGCCAGCAGTTACTTAGGGGGCAGAGACATTCAGTACTTC.